Each of the 21 T cell receptor beta chains below was sequenced from the same sample in a study of spatial heterogeneity in lung cancer. Time point given: blood at routine non-recurrence follow-up after resection. TCRdb reprocessed the 5' RACE reads with MiXCR, giving one entry per CDR3 protein. The table records about 70,000 distinct CDR3 sequences, roughly 9% of them present only once. The source was PBMCs, collected at follow-up. These receptors all stem from a female donor with early-stage non-small cell lung cancer.

This clonotype was observed at least ten times. The CDR3 DNA follows: TGTGCCAGCAGCTTGGGCCAGGCTACCTACGAGCAGTACTTC. Its protein is CASSLGQATYEQYF. This rearrangement joins TRBV5-8 to TRBJ2-7; no clear D. The germline CDR1 and CDR2 sequences are SGHTS and YDEGEE. The V end lost 0 bases, the J end lost 2 bases, and 9 bases lay between the germline ends. The CDR3 runs to 14 residues.

This clonotype was seen ten or more times. The chain uses TRBV28 and TRBJ2-2, with D perhaps being TRBD1 or TRBD2 (5 bases each). Germline V gene lookup returns CDR1 MDHEN and CDR2 SYDVKM. Trimming shortened V by 5 bases and J by 5 bases, and 9 bases separated the two germline ends. The CDR3 length is 13 residues. Written as DNA, the CDR3 is TGTGCCAGCAGTCTTTGGGGGACCGGGGAGCTGTTTTTT. Translation: CASSLWGTGELFF.

There are many counts of this clonotype. The J gene is TRBJ1-1, the V gene TRBV5-1; 9 positions match TRBD1. The germline V gene has CDR1 SGHRS and CDR2 YFSETQ. J was trimmed by 3 bases and V by 3 bases; bases with no gene match: 6. The CDR3 totals 15 residues. The CDR3, as DNA: TGCGCCAGCAGCTCACAGGGGGCAGGAGACACTGAAGCTTTCTTT. Amino acids: CASSSQGAGDTEAFF. Complete variable domain (other parts from reference TRBV5-1 and TRBJ1-1): KAGVTQTPRYLIKTRGQQVTLSCSPISGHRSVSWYQQTPGQGLQFLFEYFSETQRNKGNFPGRFSGRQFSNSRSEMNVSTLELGDSALYLCASSSQGAGDTEAFFGQGTRLTVV.

This clonotype was found many times. The chain uses TRBV3-1 and TRBJ2-5, with D unclear. The CDR3 has 13 residues. In germline, CDR1 is LGHDT, CDR2 YNNKEL (reference sequence). Deletions cut 4 bases from V and 5 bases from J, with 11 bases between. The chain's CDR3 is CASSPQLSETQYF. DNA of the CDR3: TGTGCCAGCAGCCCCCAGCTATCGGAGACCCAGTACTTC.

The table lists this clonotype with a few counts. The chain is built from TRBV10-1 and TRBJ2-3, with TRBD2 matching over 8 bases. Per the germline V gene, CDR1 is WNHNN and CDR2 is SYGVQD (reference sequence). V dropped 6 bases and J dropped 7; count of bases not matched to a gene: 15. The CDR3 has 16 amino acids. CDR3 amino acids: CASSSTRAGEWHTQYF. DNA of the CDR3: TGCGCCAGCAGCTCAACCCGAGCGGGAGAGTGGCATACGCAGTATTTT.

The rearrangement links TRBV29-1 to TRBJ2-7; 9 bases line up with TRBD1. Germline V gene data show CDR1 as SQVTM and CDR2 as ANQGSEA. The CDR3 has 13 amino acids. The ends lost 6 bases at V and 2 bases at J; junction bases unmatched: 5. The CDR3, as DNA: TGCAGCGTCATCGGGACAGGGACCTACGAGCAGTACTTC. Encoded protein: CSVIGTGTYEQYF.

This clonotype occurred a few times. This chain connects TRBV10-2 to TRBJ1-4; D is possibly TRBD1 (5 bases). The V gene's germline CDR1 is WSHSY and CDR2 SAAADI. Trimming pared 5 bases from V and 5 bases from J, leaving 15 bases between. The CDR3 runs to 15 residues. Here the CDR3 DNA reads TGCGCCAGCAGTTCCCTCAGGGAGGTGAATGAAAAACTGTTTTTT. It codes for CASSSLREVNEKLFF.

The chain has TRBV12-3 or TRBV12-4 and TRBJ2-1, with 10 bases matching TRBD2. V lost 6 bases, J lost 6 bases, and 5 bases stayed unmatched. The CDR3 contains 14 residues. The DNA for the CDR3 is TGTGCCAGCAGGGCTAGCGGGAGTGGCAATGAGCAGTTCTTC. This translates into CASRASGSGNEQFF.

This clonotype appeared a few times. V usage is TRBV10-3 and J usage is TRBJ2-2, with TRBD2 matching over 8 bases. Trimming at V came to 8 bases and at J to 1 base, leaving 9 bases not matched to a gene. This CDR3 comprises 16 residues. The germline gives CDR1 ENHRY, CDR2 SYGVKD. The CDR3 here is CAIRMALAVNTGELFF. The CDR3 coding sequence is TGTGCCATCCGTATGGCACTAGCGGTGAACACCGGGGAGCTGTTTTTT.

The chain combines TRBV11-1 with TRBJ1-2; TRBD1 is a possible D gene (6 bases). V dropped 3 bases and J dropped 6 bases, with 14 bases sitting between them. The CDR3 totals 14 residues. Germline V gene data show CDR1 as SGHAT and CDR2 as FQDESV (reference sequence). DNA for the CDR3: TGTGCCAGCAGCTTGACACAGGGAGTAGATGGCTACACCTTC. It encodes CASSLTQGVDGYTF.

Ten or more counts support this clonotype. The chain has TRBV6-5 and TRBJ1-2; D uncertain. Germline V gene sequence: CDR1 MNHEY, CDR2 SVGAGI. The V and J ends lost 2 bases and 2 bases respectively, with 6 bases between them. The CDR3 length is 13 residues. The CDR3 loop is CASSYGRNYGYTF. The CDR3 DNA sequence: TGTGCCAGCAGTTACGGGCGGAACTATGGCTACACCTTC.

This clonotype appeared a few times. The chain carries TRBV6-4 and TRBJ2-3; no clear D. Per germline, CDR1 MRHNA and CDR2 SNTAGT. This CDR3 region has 15 residues. The germline V and J ends were trimmed by 6 bases and 1 base, with 14 bases remaining between them. The CDR3 DNA sequence: TGTGCCAGCAGAAGCTCGTCACTTCGCACAGATACGCAGTATTTT. Residues: CASRSSSLRTDTQYF.

This clonotype was detected many times. The rearrangement links TRBV29-1 to TRBJ2-7, with TRBD2 matching 8 bases. Per germline, CDR1 SQVTM and CDR2 ANQGSEA. J gave up 4 bases and V 6 bases, and 5 bases lay outside the gene matches. The CDR3 length is 12 residues. The CDR3 region has the DNA TGCAGCGTAGCCGGGACTAGATACGAGCAGTACTTC. As protein: CSVAGTRYEQYF.

This clonotype was observed at least ten times. The genes are TRBV24-1 and TRBJ2-2; D not certain. CDR3 length: 13 amino acids. The ends were cut back, 0 bases at V and 5 bases at J, with 3 bases in the middle. Germline CDR1 is KGHDR and CDR2 is SFDVKD. This chain's CDR3 is CATSDLGTGELFF. CDR3 sequence (DNA): TGTGCCACCAGTGATTTGGGGACCGGGGAGCTGTTTTTT.

This clonotype was counted at least ten times. The J gene is TRBJ1-2, the V gene TRBV29-1; D uncertain. The V gene's germline CDR1 is SQVTM and CDR2 ANQGSEA. Trimming pared 5 bases from V and 1 base from J, leaving 5 bases between. This CDR3 is built from 11 residues. CDR3 coding DNA: TGCAGCGTTCAGGATAACTATGGCTACACCTTC. As protein: CSVQDNYGYTF.

Many counts were recorded for this clonotype. The CDR3 reads CSVENLGKLFF. CDR3 DNA sequence: TGCAGCGTGGAGAACTTAGGAAAACTGTTTTTT. V usage is TRBV29-1 and J usage is TRBJ1-4, with D uncertain. Germline lookup yields CDR1 SQVTM and CDR2 ANQGSEA. The CDR3 sequence is 11 residues long. V shed 6 bases and J shed 10 bases, with 12 bases lying between them. Looking up the rest from reference TRBV29-1 and TRBJ1-4 gives the full variable domain: SAVISQKPSRDICQRGTSLTIQCQVDSQVTMMFWYRQQPGQSLTLIATANQGSEATYESGFVIDKFPISRPNLTFSTLTVSNMSPEDSSIYLCSVENLGKLFFGSGTQLSVL.

The CDR3 region has the DNA TGTGCCAGCAGCTCCGACAGGGGACGTGAAAAACTGTTTTTT. Translated, it gives CASSSDRGREKLFF. This sequence joins TRBV7-6 and TRBJ1-4; 8 bases are shared with TRBD1. From germline, CDR1 is SGHVS and CDR2 FNYEAQ. This CDR3 region has 14 residues. Unmatched junction bases numbered 5, after V lost 4 bases and J lost 7 bases.

This clonotype was seen many times. The chain carries TRBV28 and TRBJ2-1, with TRBD2 identical over 9 bases. Germline V CDR1 and CDR2: MDHEN, SYDVKM. CDR3 length: 14 residues. Trimming at V came to 7 bases and at J to 2 bases, leaving 3 bases not matched to a gene. CDR3 amino acids: CASTPSGAYNEQFF. In DNA, the CDR3 is TGTGCCAGCACTCCTAGCGGGGCCTACAATGAGCAGTTCTTC.

The J gene is TRBJ2-5, the V gene TRBV7-3; tentative D call: TRBD2 (5 bases). Between the trimmed V and J ends, which lost 5 bases and 5 bases, there was a span of 12 bases. The CDR3 is 13 amino acids. Germline CDR1 is SGHTA and CDR2 is FQGTGA. CDR3 in DNA: TGTGCCAGCAGCCGGGATCCCCGGGAGACCCAGTACTTC. It specifies CASSRDPRETQYF.

This clonotype was seen at least ten times. The chain carries TRBV7-9 and TRBJ1-1, with D perhaps matching TRBD1 (5 bases). The V and J ends lost 2 bases and 4 bases respectively, with 11 bases between them. This CDR3 is built from 14 residues. Germline-derived CDR1 and CDR2 are SEHNR and FQNEAQ (reference sequence). The CDR3 DNA reads TGTGCCAGCAGCTTACAGGGCTGGGGCACTGAAGCTTTCTTT. Its translation is CASSLQGWGTEAFF.

This clonotype was counted many times. The chain links TRBV28 to TRBJ1-2; 8 nucleotides agree with TRBD1. CDR3 length equals 15 residues. The ends lost 5 bases at V and 5 bases at J; junction bases unmatched: 10. Germline CDR1 is MDHEN and CDR2 is SYDVKM. The CDR3 coding sequence is TGTGCCAGCAGTGTGGACAGGGCTTTTAGTTATGGCTACACCTTC. This codes for CASSVDRAFSYGYTF.